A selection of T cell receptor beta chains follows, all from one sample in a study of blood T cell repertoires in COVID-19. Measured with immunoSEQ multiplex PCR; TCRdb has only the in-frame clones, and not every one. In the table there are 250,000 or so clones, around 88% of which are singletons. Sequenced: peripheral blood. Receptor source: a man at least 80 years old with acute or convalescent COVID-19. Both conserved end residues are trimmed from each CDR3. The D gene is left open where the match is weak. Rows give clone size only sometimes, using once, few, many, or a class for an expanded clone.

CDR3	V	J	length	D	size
ASSLAGGPSYEQY	TRBV7-2	TRBJ2-7	13	.	.
ASSQDLFGGEAF	TRBV14	TRBJ1-1	12	.	.
ASSKEGGTVETQY	TRBV21-1	TRBJ2-5	13	.	few
ASSVGQGPGNTIY	TRBV9	TRBJ1-3	13	TRBD1	.
ASTLSARVNQPQH	TRBV19	TRBJ1-5	13	.	.
ASRPDRDYGYT	TRBV5-1	TRBJ1-2	11	TRBD1	.
ASSSDRVPDTQY	TRBV5-1	TRBJ2-3	12	TRBD1	.
ASSPRGVAGTGEQF	TRBV7-6	TRBJ2-1	14	TRBD2	once
ASSFRNGAKDEQY	TRBV5-1	TRBJ2-7	13	.	.
ASSLGGLSNQPQH	TRBV5-1	TRBJ1-5	13	.	.
ASSEAGTGNEKLF	TRBV2	TRBJ1-4	13	TRBD1	.
ASSFRPGTLMNTEAF	TRBV27	TRBJ1-1	15	.	once
ASSPLAGRTEQY	TRBV28	TRBJ2-7	12	.	.
ASGLDWNTEAF	TRBV12-5	TRBJ1-1	11	.	.
ASTLSGTNTDTQY	TRBV5-1	TRBJ2-3	13	TRBD2	few
ASSSTTGRWSGANVLT	TRBV7-2	TRBJ2-6	16	TRBD1	.
ASSFSSGSRDEQF	TRBV18	TRBJ2-1	13	.	.
AISTTGANEQF	TRBV10-3	TRBJ2-1	11	TRBD1	.
ASSFRDTEAF	TRBV28	TRBJ1-1	10	.	.
ASSPGQASSYEQY	TRBV7-2	TRBJ2-7	13	TRBD1	.
ASSAGDRGPYEQY	TRBV2	TRBJ2-7	13	TRBD1	.
ASSYPWAGGPRELF	TRBV28	TRBJ2-2	14	TRBD2	.
ASSPGTGVQYEKLF	TRBV3-1/TRBV3-2	TRBJ1-4	14	TRBD1	once
SAFRLAGEQF	TRBV29-1	TRBJ2-1	10	TRBD2	.
ASSQEDSRYTEAF	TRBV4-3	TRBJ1-1	13	.	.
ASALRGLSTEAF	TRBV19	TRBJ1-1	12	TRBD1	.
ASSSLRDSVNQPQH	TRBV5-6	TRBJ1-5	14	TRBD1	.
ASSDRGGYGYT	TRBV4-1	TRBJ1-2	11	TRBD1	.
ASSATPGTGGDVQY	TRBV19	TRBJ2-7	14	TRBD1	.
ASSQAGEGYT	TRBV4-3	TRBJ1-2	10	.	.
ASSFGQAEQY	TRBV6-2/TRBV6-3	TRBJ2-7	10	TRBD1	.
ASRWGQDPDEQF	TRBV6-5	TRBJ2-1	12	TRBD1	.
ASSLNLPRGETQY	TRBV3-1/TRBV3-2	TRBJ2-5	13	.	.
ASSETGGTDTQY	TRBV6-1	TRBJ2-3	12	TRBD1	.
ASSPTGGNDNYGYT	TRBV7-3	TRBJ1-2	14	TRBD1	.